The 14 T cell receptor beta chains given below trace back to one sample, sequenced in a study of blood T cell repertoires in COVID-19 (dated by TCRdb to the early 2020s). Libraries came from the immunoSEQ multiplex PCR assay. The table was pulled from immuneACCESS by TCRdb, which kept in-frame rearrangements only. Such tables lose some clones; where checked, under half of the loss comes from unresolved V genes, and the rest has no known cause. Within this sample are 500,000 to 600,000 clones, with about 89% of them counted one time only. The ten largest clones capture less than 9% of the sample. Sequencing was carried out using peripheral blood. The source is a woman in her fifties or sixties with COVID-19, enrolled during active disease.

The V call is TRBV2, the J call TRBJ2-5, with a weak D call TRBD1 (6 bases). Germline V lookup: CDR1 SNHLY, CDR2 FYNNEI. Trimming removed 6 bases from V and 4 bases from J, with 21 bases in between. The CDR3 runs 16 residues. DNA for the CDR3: TGTGCCAGCAGGGATTTTATTCGGGACACCCGAGAGACCCAGTACTTC. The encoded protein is CASRDFIRDTRETQYF. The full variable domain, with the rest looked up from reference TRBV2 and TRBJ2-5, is EPEVTQTPSHQVTQMGQEVILRCVPISNHLYFYWYRQILGQKVEFLVSFYNNEISEKSEIFDDQFSVERPDGSNFTLKIRSTKLEDSAMYFCASRDFIRDTRETQYFGPGTRLLVL.

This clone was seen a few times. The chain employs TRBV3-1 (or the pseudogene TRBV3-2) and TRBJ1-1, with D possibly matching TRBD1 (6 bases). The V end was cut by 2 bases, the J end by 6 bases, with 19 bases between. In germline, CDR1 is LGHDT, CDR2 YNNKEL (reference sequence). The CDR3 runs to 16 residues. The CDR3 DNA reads TGTGCCAGCAGCCAAAACAGGGAACCATCAGTCTCTGAAGCTTTCTTT. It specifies CASSQNREPSVSEAFF.

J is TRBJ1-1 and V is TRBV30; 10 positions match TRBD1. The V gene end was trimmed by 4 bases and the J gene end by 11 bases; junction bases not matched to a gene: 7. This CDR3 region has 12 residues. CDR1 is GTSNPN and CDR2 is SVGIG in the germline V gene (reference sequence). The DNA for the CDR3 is TGTGCCTGGACGACAGGGGGCGAGAGGGCTTTCTTT. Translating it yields CAWTTGGERAFF. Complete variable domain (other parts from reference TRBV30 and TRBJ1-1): SQTIHQWPATLVQPVGSPLSLECTVEGTSNPNLYWYRQAAGRGLQLLFYSVGIGQISSEVPQNLSASRPQDRQFILSSKKLLLSDSGFYLCAWTTGGERAFFGQGTRLTVV.

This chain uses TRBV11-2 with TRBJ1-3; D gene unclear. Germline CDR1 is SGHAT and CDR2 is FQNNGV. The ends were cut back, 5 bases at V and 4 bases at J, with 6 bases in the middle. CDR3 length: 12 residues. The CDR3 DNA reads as TGTGCCAGCAGCACGGGGGGAAACACCATATATTTT. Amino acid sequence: CASSTGGNTIYF.

CDR3 loop: CASSIDQEVEQFF. DNA for the CDR3: TGTGCCAGTAGTATAGATCAGGAGGTTGAGCAGTTCTTC. V is TRBV19 and J is TRBJ2-1; D might be TRBD2 (5 bases). Trimming cost V 0 bases and J 9 bases, with 9 bases left between them. Germline-derived CDR1 and CDR2 are LNHDA and SQIVND (reference sequence). The CDR3 contains 13 residues.

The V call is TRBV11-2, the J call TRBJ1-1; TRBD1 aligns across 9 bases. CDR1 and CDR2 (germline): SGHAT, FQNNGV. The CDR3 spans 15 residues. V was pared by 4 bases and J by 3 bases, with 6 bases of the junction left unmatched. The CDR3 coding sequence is TGTGCCAGCAGCTCGCCCGGGACAGGGTACACTGAAGCTTTCTTT. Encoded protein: CASSSPGTGYTEAFF.

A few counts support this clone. The CDR3 nucleotides read TGTGCCAGTAGTATTAAGGGGGATGAGCAGTTCTTC. Protein sequence: CASSIKGDEQFF. The V gene is TRBV19, the J gene TRBJ2-1; perhaps TRBD1 as D (6 bases). Germline-derived CDR1 and CDR2 are LNHDA and SQIVND (reference sequence). This CDR3 is 12 amino acids long. Trimming stripped 3 bases from V and 8 bases from J, with 8 bases between. The entire variable domain, with the rest obtained from reference TRBV19 and TRBJ2-1, is as follows: DGGITQSPKYLFRKEGQNVTLSCEQNLNHDAMYWYRQDPGQGLRLIYYSQIVNDFQKGDIAEGYSVSREKKESFPLTVTSAQKNPTAFYLCASSIKGDEQFFGPGTRLTVL.

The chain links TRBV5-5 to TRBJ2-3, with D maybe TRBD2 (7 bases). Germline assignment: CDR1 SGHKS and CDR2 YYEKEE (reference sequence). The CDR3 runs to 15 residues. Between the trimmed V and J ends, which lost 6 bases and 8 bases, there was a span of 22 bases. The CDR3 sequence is CASIANEGGLGTQYF. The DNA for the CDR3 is TGTGCCAGCATCGCCAATGAGGGGGGGCTTGGTACGCAGTATTTT.

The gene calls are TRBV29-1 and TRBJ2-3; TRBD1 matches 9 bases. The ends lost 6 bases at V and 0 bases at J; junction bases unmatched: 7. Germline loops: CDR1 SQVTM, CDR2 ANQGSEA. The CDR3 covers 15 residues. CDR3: CSVERDRASTDTQYF. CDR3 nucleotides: TGCAGCGTGGAGAGGGACAGGGCGAGCACAGATACGCAGTATTTT.

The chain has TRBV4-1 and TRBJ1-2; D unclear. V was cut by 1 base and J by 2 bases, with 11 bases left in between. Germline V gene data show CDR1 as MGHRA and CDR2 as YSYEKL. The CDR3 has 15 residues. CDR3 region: CASSQVFGGNYGYTF. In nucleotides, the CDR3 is TGCGCCAGCAGCCAAGTCTTTGGAGGGAACTATGGCTACACCTTC.

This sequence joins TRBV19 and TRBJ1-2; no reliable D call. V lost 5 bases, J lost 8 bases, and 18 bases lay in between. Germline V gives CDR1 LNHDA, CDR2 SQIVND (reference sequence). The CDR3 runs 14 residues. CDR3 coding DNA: TGTGCCAGTAGTTCACGGCGGGGAGTGGGGGGCTACACCTTC. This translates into CASSSRRGVGGYTF.

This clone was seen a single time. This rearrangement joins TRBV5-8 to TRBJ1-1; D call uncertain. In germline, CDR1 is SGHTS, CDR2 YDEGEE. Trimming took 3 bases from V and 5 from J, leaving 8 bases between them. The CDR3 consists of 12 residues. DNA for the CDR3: TGTGCCAGCAGCTCCATCGGGACTGAAGCTTTCTTT. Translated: CASSSIGTEAFF. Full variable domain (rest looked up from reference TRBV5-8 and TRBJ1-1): EAGVTQSPTHLIKTRGQQATLRCSPISGHTSVYWYQQALGLGLQFLLWYDEGEERNRGNFPPRFSGRQFPNYSSELNVNALELEDSALYLCASSSIGTEAFFGQGTRLTVV.

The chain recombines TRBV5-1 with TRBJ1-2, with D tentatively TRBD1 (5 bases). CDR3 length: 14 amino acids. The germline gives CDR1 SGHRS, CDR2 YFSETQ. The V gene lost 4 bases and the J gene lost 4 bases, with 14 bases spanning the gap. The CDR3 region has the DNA TGCGCCAGCAGCCCAGCTTCAGGGTTCTATGGCTACACCTTC. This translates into CASSPASGFYGYTF.

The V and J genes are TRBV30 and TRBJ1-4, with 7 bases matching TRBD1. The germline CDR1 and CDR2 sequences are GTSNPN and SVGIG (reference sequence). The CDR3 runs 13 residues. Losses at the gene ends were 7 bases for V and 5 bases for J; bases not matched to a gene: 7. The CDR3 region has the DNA TGTGCCTCCGCAGGGGACAGAAATGAAAAACTGTTTTTT. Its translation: CASAGDRNEKLFF.